This T cell receptor beta chain was recorded in a study of cytomegalovirus exposure and HLA in healthy donors. General observations from the study: Earlier analysis looked at TCR beta V segments, and most were productive about 90% or about 30% of the time.

The CDR3 is 16 amino acids. The germline V gene encodes CDR1 SGHTA and CDR2 FQGNSA. The ends lost 5 bases at V and 4 bases at J; junction bases unmatched: 11. In the PCR, 60 Vbeta and 13 Jbeta primers were used. This table comes from immunoSEQ multiplex PCR, and its TCRdb copy is limited to in-frame clones, with some not included. The sample consists of around 160,000 clones, around 63% of them appearing once. This clone was observed a few times. Its antigen is unknown. This receptor was taken from a woman between 18 and 30 years old in good health and CMV-seropositive. The rearrangement joins TRBV7-2 to TRBJ1-2; 9 bases are shared with TRBD1. Sequences were obtained from PBMCs. The CDR3 DNA follows: TGTGCCAGCAGCAGGACCGGGACAGGGCTTTTCTATGGCTACACCTTC. Translated, it gives CASSRTGTGLFYGYTF.